This passage covers 25 T cell receptor beta chains from one sample sequenced in a study of T-cell memory formation after mild COVID-19. TCRdb ran MiXCR on the 5' RACE reads and lists one entry per CDR3 protein. The sample contains about 420,000 distinct CDR3 sequences, around 22% of which appear only once. The sample comprised PBMCs or a T cell subset sorted from them (not recorded which). The receptors were gathered from an adult woman who had mild COVID-19 (a few samples of this study predate the infection). Cell type and time point are not known.

This clonotype was observed a few times. For the CDR3, the DNA is TGTGCCAGCAGCTTTGTTACTACTTACAATGAGCAGTTCTTC. Its protein is CASSFVTTYNEQFF. V and J are TRBV5-6 and TRBJ2-1; the D is unclear. The V and J ends lost 2 bases and 4 bases respectively, with 10 bases between them. This CDR3 has 14 residues. Germline V CDR1 and CDR2: SGHDT, YYEEEE.

This clonotype was counted a few times. The chain joins TRBV20-1 to TRBJ1-6; a weak D match, TRBD1 (6 bases). There are 15 residues in the CDR3. Germline lookup yields CDR1 DFQATT and CDR2 SNEGSKA (reference sequence). Trimming took 6 bases from V and 7 from J, leaving 19 bases between them. The chain's CDR3 is CSARGGQGGNSPLHF. The CDR3 bases are TGCAGTGCCAGGGGTGGGCAGGGAGGAAATTCACCCCTCCACTTT.

V is TRBV19 and J is TRBJ2-1, with D possibly called TRBD1 or TRBD2 (5 bases each). The CDR3 consists of 15 residues. V dropped 5 bases and J dropped 10 bases, with 21 bases sitting between them. Germline assignment: CDR1 LNHDA and CDR2 SQIVND (reference sequence). CDR3 amino acids: CASSLDIGTRREQFF. The CDR3 nucleotides are TGTGCCAGTAGTCTGGACATCGGGACCAGGCGGGAGCAGTTCTTC.

The sample holds a few counts of this clonotype. This chain uses TRBV11-2 with TRBJ2-7; 7 bases are a match to TRBD2. The V gene end was trimmed by 2 bases and the J gene end by 2 bases; junction bases not matched to a gene: 6. Germline values: CDR1 SGHAT, CDR2 FQNNGV. The CDR3 is made up of 15 amino acids. In nucleotides, the CDR3 is TGTGCCAGCAGCTTAAGGATAGCGGGTCCCTACGAGCAGTACTTC. Amino acid sequence: CASSLRIAGPYEQYF.

This clonotype showed up many times. The genes are TRBV20-1 and TRBJ1-6; D may be TRBD1 (6 bases). The CDR3 runs 14 residues. Between the trimmed V and J ends, which lost 0 bases and 11 bases, there was a span of 14 bases. CDR1 and CDR2 (germline): DFQATT, SNEGSKA (reference sequence). For the CDR3, the DNA is TGCAGTGCTAGAGATCGACAGGCAATGACACCCCTCCACTTT. Residues: CSARDRQAMTPLHF.

This chain joins TRBV9 and TRBJ2-1; unclear D gene. The germline V gene has CDR1 SGDLS and CDR2 YYNGEE. The CDR3 has 12 residues. Between the trimmed V and J ends, which lost 0 bases and 13 bases, there was a span of 11 bases. The chain's CDR3 is CASSVAASRQFF. The CDR3 nucleotides read TGTGCCAGCAGCGTAGCGGCTAGTCGACAGTTCTTC.

In its sample, this clonotype was seen a few times. V is TRBV7-8 and J is TRBJ1-1; no firm D call. The germline CDR1 and CDR2 sequences are SGHVS and FQNEAQ. V was cut by 0 bases and J by 5 bases, with 16 bases left in between. The CDR3 length is 16 residues. The CDR3, as DNA: TGTGCCAGCAGCTTAGCATCAGGTGTCGTAGGGACTGAAGCTTTCTTT. Its translation is CASSLASGVVGTEAFF.

The J gene is TRBJ2-7, the V gene TRBV4-1, with D uncertain. Germline V gene data show CDR1 as MGHRA and CDR2 as YSYEKL. There are 15 residues in the CDR3. Trimming shortened V by 0 bases and J by 0 bases, and 9 bases separated the two germline ends. The CDR3 sequence is CASSQDLEGSYEQYF. Written as DNA, the CDR3 is TGCGCCAGCAGCCAAGACCTCGAAGGCTCCTACGAGCAGTACTTC.

The rearrangement joins TRBV29-1 to TRBJ2-7; 10 bases match TRBD1. The CDR3 is 12 amino acids. CDR1 is SQVTM, CDR2 ANQGSEA, per germline. The V and J ends lost 6 bases and 10 bases, in that order; junction bases with no gene match: 9. Written as DNA, the CDR3 is TGCAGCGTCGATGGGACAGGGGCTTCTCAGTACTTC. This codes for CSVDGTGASQYF.

The chain couples TRBV29-1 to TRBJ2-7, with D unresolved. The CDR3 contains 12 residues. Per germline, CDR1 SQVTM and CDR2 ANQGSEA. Trimming pared 4 bases from V and 7 bases from J, leaving 14 bases between. Written as DNA, the CDR3 is TGCAGCGTTGCAGTTTCCCGTGGTGAGCAGTACTTC. It is translated as CSVAVSRGEQYF.

This clonotype was seen once. V is TRBV7-9 and J is TRBJ2-2, with D uncertain. This CDR3 comprises 15 residues. The V gene lost 5 bases and the J gene lost 3 bases, with 13 bases spanning the gap. From germline, CDR1 is SEHNR and CDR2 FQNEAQ (reference sequence). The CDR3 nucleotides are TGTGCCAGCAGCCTCCGTTCATGGGACACCGGGGAGCTGTTTTTT. This translates into CASSLRSWDTGELFF.

V gene TRBV2 combines with J gene TRBJ1-1, with D unclear. Germline V gene sequence: CDR1 SNHLY, CDR2 FYNNEI. V was pared by 7 bases and J by 0 bases, with 9 bases between. The CDR3 covers 13 residues. The CDR3 protein is CASTPTVNTEAFF. The CDR3 DNA is TGTGCCAGCACCCCGACGGTGAACACTGAAGCTTTCTTT.

This clonotype came up a few times. The rearrangement links TRBV27 to TRBJ2-7; 9 bases map to TRBD1. CDR1 and CDR2 from the germline V gene are MNHEY and SMNVEV (reference sequence). J gave up 2 bases and V 3 bases, and 5 bases lay outside the gene matches. CDR3 length equals 15 residues. The CDR3 sequence: CASSLLGQGPYEQYF. CDR3 bases: TGTGCCAGCAGTTTGTTGGGACAGGGACCCTACGAGCAGTACTTC.

The chain recombines TRBV7-2 with TRBJ2-3, with D possibly being TRBD2 (6 bases). The CDR3 loop spans 13 amino acids. Trimming removed 8 bases at V and 4 bases at J, with 13 bases between. Germline lookup yields CDR1 SGHTA and CDR2 FQGNSA. The CDR3 coding sequence is TGTGCCAGCCCGGGACTTAGCTCAGATACGCAGTATTTT. Translating it yields CASPGLSSDTQYF.

The chain recombines TRBV27 with TRBJ1-1; D is perhaps TRBD1 (5 bases). This CDR3 is 13 amino acids long. CDR1 is MNHEY and CDR2 is SMNVEV in the germline V gene (reference sequence). Trimming left V 4 bases short and J 5 bases short, with 11 bases between. The CDR3 spells CASSWSEGTEAFF. CDR3 coding DNA: TGTGCCAGCAGTTGGAGCGAGGGGACTGAAGCTTTCTTT.

This clonotype was counted only a few times. This sequence joins TRBV15 and TRBJ2-5; 10 bases align to TRBD2. The CDR3 runs 17 residues. Per germline, CDR1 LNHNV and CDR2 YYDKDF (reference sequence). V lost 4 bases, J lost 4 bases, and 12 bases stayed unmatched. The DNA for the CDR3 is TGTGCCACCAGCATCTTAGCGGGGGGATTTAAGAGAGAGACCCAGTACTTC. The encoded protein is CATSILAGGFKRETQYF.

DNA of the CDR3: TGCGCCAGCAGCTTGGCAAGGGAGGGACTCCGCACAGATACGCAGTATTTT. Translation: CASSLAREGLRTDTQYF. This chain links TRBV5-1 with TRBJ2-3; 7 nucleotides line up with TRBD2. V gave up 0 bases and J gave up 1 base; unmatched junction bases: 8. This CDR3 region has 17 residues. From germline, CDR1 is SGHRS and CDR2 YFSETQ.

This chain uses TRBV7-9 with TRBJ2-1; 7 bases line up with TRBD2. Germline V gene sequence: CDR1 SEHNR, CDR2 FQNEAQ (reference sequence). The CDR3 covers 19 residues. V shed 0 bases, J shed 6 bases, and the junction held 17 bases outside the gene matches. The CDR3 spells CASSLAGVRRGSLFNEQFF. In DNA form, the CDR3 reads TGTGCCAGCAGCTTAGCCGGGGTCCGGCGGGGGAGTCTCTTCAATGAGCAGTTCTTC.

This chain connects TRBV25-1 to TRBJ2-7; D gene unclear. V was cut by 6 bases and J by 2 bases, with 14 bases left in between. The CDR3 loop spans 14 amino acids. Germline CDR1 and CDR2: MGHDK and SYGVNS. The CDR3 sequence is CASSLMSSAYEQYF. The CDR3 nucleotides read TGTGCCAGCAGCCTAATGAGCAGTGCCTACGAGCAGTACTTC.

This chain links TRBV12-3 or TRBV12-4 with TRBJ2-6; 7 bases match TRBD1. The CDR3 has 18 amino acids. V dropped 6 bases and J dropped 2; count of bases not matched to a gene: 13. CDR3: CASSQGGGQRPGANVLTF. CDR3 nucleotide sequence: TGTGCCAGCAGCCAAGGGGGCGGGCAGCGTCCTGGGGCCAACGTCCTGACTTTC.

The V and J genes are TRBV5-1 and TRBJ1-1; 9 nucleotides agree with TRBD1. The CDR3 length is 14 residues. Germline CDR1 reads SGHRS; CDR2 reads YFSETQ. V lost 3 bases, J lost 3 bases, and 3 bases stayed unmatched. Here the CDR3 reads CASSYRGQDTEAFF. The DNA of the CDR3 is TGCGCCAGCAGCTACAGGGGGCAAGACACTGAAGCTTTCTTT.

V usage is TRBV6-1 and J usage is TRBJ2-1, with 11 nucleotides matching TRBD1. Germline values: CDR1 MNHNS, CDR2 SASEGT. This CDR3 is built from 16 residues. The junction had 8 bases not matched to a gene; V was cut back by 4 bases and J by 6 bases. CDR3 in DNA: TGTGCCAGCAGTGTCCCCCCCGGGACAGGGGGCAATGAGCAGTTCTTC. This codes for CASSVPPGTGGNEQFF.

This clonotype was seen a handful of times. The chain employs TRBV11-2 and TRBJ2-2; 10 bases are shared with TRBD2. V lost 3 bases, J lost 2 bases, and 9 bases stayed unmatched. CDR1 is SGHAT, CDR2 FQNNGV, per germline. There are 18 residues in the CDR3. CDR3 coding DNA: TGTGCCAGCAGCTTTCAAAGGGTAGCGGGAGGTAACACCGGGGAGCTGTTTTTT. This codes for CASSFQRVAGGNTGELFF.

This clonotype appeared a few times. The chain links TRBV12-3 or TRBV12-4 to TRBJ2-1; D may be TRBD1 (5 bases). The CDR3 has 14 residues. Between the trimmed V and J ends, which lost 6 bases and 3 bases, there was a span of 12 bases. The CDR3 DNA follows: TGTGCCAGCAGCTCCGGACACAACTACAATGAGCAGTTCTTC. This gives the protein CASSSGHNYNEQFF.

The rearrangement joins TRBV24-1 to TRBJ2-2, with 10 positions matching TRBD1. V gave up 4 bases and J gave up 6 bases; unmatched junction bases: 4. The V gene's germline CDR1 is KGHDR and CDR2 SFDVKD. The CDR3 sequence is 15 residues long. CDR3 sequence (DNA): TGTGCCACCAGTGACGTGACAGGGGGCCCCGGGGAGCTGTTTTTT. It yields the protein CATSDVTGGPGELFF.